The 10 T cell receptor beta chains below all came from one sample that was sequenced in a study of identical twins' blood T cells. TCRdb re-called the 5' RACE reads with MiXCR, one entry per CDR3 protein. Among about 370,000 distinct CDR3 sequences, about 28% were seen once, and the ten largest hold about 6%. The sequenced material came from PBMCs. The origin of the receptors is a woman between 18 and 50 years old in good health.

The chain employs TRBV20-1 and TRBJ1-2; unclear D gene. Trimming cost V 6 bases and J 3 bases, with 14 bases left between them. Germline assignment: CDR1 DFQATT and CDR2 SNEGSKA (reference sequence). The CDR3 spans 13 residues. The CDR3 region is CSAASRSHYGYTF. The CDR3 nucleotides read TGCAGTGCCGCGAGCAGATCGCACTATGGCTACACCTTC.

In the case of this clonotype: This CDR3 is missing its conserved last phenylalanine or tryptophan, likely due to a read error. This sequence joins TRBV6-5 and TRBJ1-5; D unresolved. Germline values: CDR1 MNHEY, CDR2 SVGAGI. The CDR3 sequence is 14 residues long. CDR3 sequence (DNA): TGTGCCAGCAGTTACTCGCCTAGCGATCAGCCCCAGCATCTT. Translated, it gives CASSYSPSDQPQHL.

As to this clonotype: A junction boundary mismatches the germline segment, possibly from a read error. The chain is built from TRBV5-1 and TRBJ2-1; 11 bases match TRBD2. CDR3 length: 14 amino acids. CDR1 and CDR2 from the germline V gene are SGHRS and YFSETQ. The CDR3 region has the DNA TGTGCCAGCACTCTGACTAGCGGGAACAATGAGCAGTTCTTC. It translates to CASTLTSGNNEQFF.

This clonotype was seen only a few times. J is TRBJ1-1 and V is TRBV7-2; TRBD1 matches 7 bases. The CDR3 is 15 residues long. V gave up 6 bases and J gave up 0 bases; unmatched junction bases: 7. CDR1 and CDR2 (germline): SGHTA, FQGNSA. In DNA, the CDR3 is TGTGCCAGCAGACTAAGACAGGGTATGAACACTGAAGCTTTCTTT. Protein sequence: CASRLRQGMNTEAFF. Full variable domain (missing parts from reference TRBV7-2 and TRBJ1-1): GAGVSQSPSNKVTEKGKDVELRCDPISGHTALYWYRQSLGQGLEFLIYFQGNSAPDKSGLPSDRFSAERTGGSVSTLTIQRTQQEDSAVYLCASRLRQGMNTEAFFGQGTRLTVV.

A few counts support this clonotype. The rearrangement uses TRBV4-1 and TRBJ2-1; 13 nucleotides line up with TRBD2. There are 14 residues in the CDR3. The V gene's germline CDR1 is MGHRA and CDR2 YSYEKL. V shed 8 bases and J 2 bases; nucleotides not matched to a gene: 0. Here the CDR3 reads CASGTSGTYNEQFF. The CDR3 region has the DNA TGCGCCAGCGGGACTAGCGGGACCTACAATGAGCAGTTCTTC.

In its sample, this clonotype was seen a few times. The chain employs TRBV20-1 and TRBJ2-3; no clear D gene. The CDR3 is 13 residues long. Germline lookup yields CDR1 DFQATT and CDR2 SNEGSKA (reference sequence). Between the trimmed V and J ends, which lost 0 bases and 3 bases, there was a span of 7 bases. The CDR3: CSARDDRTDTQYF. CDR3 bases: TGCAGTGCTAGAGATGATAGGACAGATACGCAGTATTTT.

The chain combines TRBV7-2 with TRBJ2-7; D is unresolved. The CDR3 runs to 11 residues. V was pared by 1 base and J by 12 bases, with 10 bases between. Germline loops: CDR1 SGHTA, CDR2 FQGNSA. The CDR3 sequence is CASSLGWSTYF. The CDR3 DNA sequence: TGTGCCAGCAGCTTAGGGTGGAGTACGTACTTC.

This clonotype appeared a few times. The chain carries TRBV6-2 or TRBV6-3 and TRBJ2-1; TRBD2 aligns across 7 bases. CDR1 and CDR2 (germline): MNHEY, SVGEGT. Losses at the gene ends were 8 bases for V and 3 bases for J; bases not matched to a gene: 4. CDR3 length: 13 residues. The CDR3 spells CASGGGYYNEQFF. DNA of the CDR3: TGTGCCAGCGGGGGGGGGTACTACAATGAGCAGTTCTTC.

This rearrangement joins TRBV11-2 to TRBJ2-2; TRBD2 aligns across 11 bases. V gave up 5 bases and J gave up 7 bases; unmatched junction bases: 9. The CDR3 has 16 residues. Germline lookup yields CDR1 SGHAT and CDR2 FQNNGV. CDR3 coding DNA: TGTGCCAGCAGCCCTCTAGCGGGAGGTCTGGTCGGGGAGCTGTTTTTT. Its translation is CASSPLAGGLVGELFF.

Only a few counts were recorded for this clonotype. V is TRBV29-1 and J is TRBJ1-1; D is ambiguous. Trimming stripped 7 bases from V and 2 bases from J, with 8 bases between. The CDR3 length is 11 residues. Germline assignment: CDR1 SQVTM and CDR2 ANQGSEA. In DNA form, the CDR3 reads TGCAGCGGACAAATTAACACTGAAGCTTTCTTT. It codes for CSGQINTEAFF.